The 16 T cell receptor beta chains listed next were all sequenced from one sample in a study of OX40 agonist ivuxolimab in advanced cancers. Repertoires were generated with immunoSEQ multiplex PCR, while TCRdb's copy carries only in-frame clones and drops some. The profile shows over 75,000 clones, 90% of them singletons. The starting material was CD4+ or CD8+ T cells sorted from blood, obtained in a trial of the OX40 agonist ivuxolimab. The source is an adult with an advanced solid tumor such as melanoma, head and neck, liver or kidney cancer.

This chain connects TRBV4-2 to TRBJ1-3, with no clear D. Looked up from germline, CDR1 is LGHNA and CDR2 is YNFKEQ. This CDR3 spans 14 amino acids. V was trimmed by 4 bases and J by 2 bases, leaving 9 bases between them. The CDR3 DNA reads TGTGCCAGCAGCCGATCCGACACTGGAAACACCATATATTTT. Protein: CASSRSDTGNTIYF.

The rearrangement uses TRBV27 and TRBJ2-7, with 8 nucleotides matching TRBD1. This CDR3 is 14 amino acids long. Germline trimming cut 1 base from V and 7 bases from J; bases unmatched to any gene: 6. Germline V gives CDR1 MNHEY, CDR2 SMNVEV (reference sequence). CDR3: CASSLWQGAAEQYF. DNA for the CDR3: TGTGCCAGCAGTTTATGGCAGGGGGCGGCGGAGCAGTACTTC.

The chain employs TRBV10-3 and TRBJ2-3; weak D call: TRBD1 (6 bases). The CDR3 is made up of 12 amino acids. Germline V gene sequence: CDR1 ENHRY, CDR2 SYGVKD. The germline V and J ends were trimmed by 2 bases and 6 bases, with 6 bases remaining between them. The CDR3: CAISETGDTQYF. In DNA form, the CDR3 reads TGTGCCATCAGTGAGACAGGGGATACGCAGTATTTT.

The chain employs TRBV6-4 and TRBJ2-3; 10 bases line up with TRBD2. Per the germline V gene, CDR1 is MRHNA and CDR2 is SNTAGT. This CDR3 is built from 16 residues. With 6 bases clipped from V and 4 bases from J, the junction kept 10 bases outside the gene matches. The CDR3: CASRRGAGGPADTQYF. CDR3 in DNA: TGTGCCAGCAGGCGGGGAGCGGGAGGGCCGGCAGATACGCAGTATTTT.

This clone was observed once. The chain carries TRBV19 and TRBJ1-6, with D tentatively TRBD1 (6 bases). The V end lost 5 bases, the J end lost 10 bases, and 15 bases lay between the germline ends. CDR1 is LNHDA and CDR2 is SQIVND in the germline V gene (reference sequence). There are 14 residues in the CDR3. Here the CDR3 DNA reads TGTGCCAGTAGTGTACAGGGTATCGGGTCACCCCTCCACTTT. Translated: CASSVQGIGSPLHF.

The V and J genes are TRBV5-4 and TRBJ1-4; D remains unclear. V was pared by 0 bases and J by 8 bases, with 8 bases between. The CDR3 is 13 amino acids. The germline gives CDR1 SGHNT, CDR2 YYREEE (reference sequence). The CDR3 region is CASSLASVEKLFF. CDR3 nucleotide sequence: TGTGCCAGCAGCTTGGCCAGTGTGGAAAAACTGTTTTTT.

The chain recombines TRBV6-5 with TRBJ2-1; no clear D gene. Trimming removed 2 bases from V and 3 bases from J, with 8 bases in between. The CDR3 length is 14 residues. Germline V gene lookup returns CDR1 MNHEY and CDR2 SVGAGI. The chain's CDR3 is CASSYGRSYNEQFF. DNA of the CDR3: TGTGCCAGCAGTTACGGCAGAAGCTACAATGAGCAGTTCTTC.

The chain employs TRBV7-3 and TRBJ2-1; a possible D gene is TRBD2 (6 bases). Between the trimmed V and J ends, which lost 3 bases and 3 bases, there was a span of 12 bases. The CDR3 loop spans 15 amino acids. Germline V gene sequence: CDR1 SGHTA, CDR2 FQGTGA. The CDR3 sequence is CASSLAASDYNEQFF. Here the CDR3 DNA reads TGTGCCAGCAGCTTGGCGGCTAGCGACTACAATGAGCAGTTCTTC.

V usage is TRBV6-5 and J usage is TRBJ2-3; D gene ambiguous. Germline values: CDR1 MNHEY, CDR2 SVGAGI. V lost 7 bases and J 3 bases, leaving 8 bases between the germline ends. This CDR3 region has 12 residues. CDR3 in amino acids: CASTHETDTQYF. The CDR3 DNA is TGTGCCAGCACTCATGAGACAGATACGCAGTATTTT.

This clone was recorded only once. V usage is TRBV18 and J usage is TRBJ1-2, with 8 bases fitting TRBD1. Germline trimming cut 4 bases from V and 3 bases from J; bases unmatched to any gene: 19. The CDR3 sequence is 19 residues long. CDR1 KGHSH and CDR2 LQKENI come from the germline V gene. CDR3: CASSLRLSGTGELYYGYTF. The DNA of the CDR3 is TGTGCCAGCTCACTAAGACTCTCCGGGACAGGCGAGCTCTACTATGGCTACACCTTC.

This rearrangement joins TRBV25-1 to TRBJ1-2; tentative D call: TRBD1 (5 bases). This CDR3 has 13 residues. The V gene lost 3 bases and the J gene lost 8 bases, with 13 bases spanning the gap. Germline loops: CDR1 MGHDK, CDR2 SYGVNS. CDR3 coding DNA: TGTGCCAGCAGTGATTCTCGGGGGAAAGGCTACACCTTC. As protein: CASSDSRGKGYTF.

The chain has TRBV28 and TRBJ1-4; D is unclear. Germline assignment: CDR1 MDHEN and CDR2 SYDVKM. Trimming removed 5 bases at V and 0 bases at J, with 10 bases between. This CDR3 has 15 amino acids. Written as DNA, the CDR3 is TGTGCCAGCAGTGTATTTTTAGCAACTAATGAAAAACTGTTTTTT. Residues: CASSVFLATNEKLFF.

V usage is TRBV5-1 and J usage is TRBJ2-1; the match to TRBD1 covers 9 bases. This CDR3 is 15 amino acids long. V was clipped by 2 bases and J by 5 bases; unmatched bases: 5. Germline CDR1 and CDR2: SGHRS and YFSETQ. The CDR3 loop is CASSFGTGPNNEQFF. CDR3 coding DNA: TGCGCCAGCAGCTTCGGGACAGGGCCCAACAATGAGCAGTTCTTC.

The CDR3 protein is CASSLQNRASYEQYF. The CDR3 nucleotides are TGTGCCAGCAGCTTACAAAACAGGGCCTCCTACGAGCAGTACTTC. This chain links TRBV7-2 with TRBJ2-7; TRBD1 is a possible D gene (6 bases). The V end lost 2 bases, the J end lost 0 bases, and 11 bases lay between the germline ends. The CDR3 has 15 amino acids. CDR1 is SGHTA and CDR2 is FQGNSA in the germline V gene.

This clone has just one count. This sequence joins TRBV13 and TRBJ1-2; D call uncertain. CDR1 and CDR2 (germline): PRHDT, FYEKMQ (reference sequence). Trimming took 5 bases from V and 2 from J, leaving 15 bases between them. The CDR3 spans 15 residues. The CDR3 sequence is CASSPWEGRNYGYTF. CDR3 bases: TGTGCCAGCAGCCCCTGGGAAGGGCGGAACTATGGCTACACCTTC.

This clone was seen more than once but under ten times. V and J are TRBV11-2 and TRBJ1-2, with D unclear. Looked up from germline, CDR1 is SGHAT and CDR2 is FQNNGV. Between the trimmed V and J ends, which lost 3 bases and 2 bases, there was a span of 7 bases. The CDR3 has 13 amino acids. Here the CDR3 DNA reads TGTGCCAGCAGCTTGGGCCTGAACTATGGCTACACCTTC. This gives the protein CASSLGLNYGYTF. Filled out from reference TRBV11-2 and TRBJ1-2, the complete variable domain reads EAGVAQSPRYKIIEKRQSVAFWCNPISGHATLYWYQQILGQGPKLLIQFQNNGVVDDSQLPKDRFSAERLKGVDSTLKIQPAKLEDSAVYLCASSLGLNYGYTFGSGTRLTVV.